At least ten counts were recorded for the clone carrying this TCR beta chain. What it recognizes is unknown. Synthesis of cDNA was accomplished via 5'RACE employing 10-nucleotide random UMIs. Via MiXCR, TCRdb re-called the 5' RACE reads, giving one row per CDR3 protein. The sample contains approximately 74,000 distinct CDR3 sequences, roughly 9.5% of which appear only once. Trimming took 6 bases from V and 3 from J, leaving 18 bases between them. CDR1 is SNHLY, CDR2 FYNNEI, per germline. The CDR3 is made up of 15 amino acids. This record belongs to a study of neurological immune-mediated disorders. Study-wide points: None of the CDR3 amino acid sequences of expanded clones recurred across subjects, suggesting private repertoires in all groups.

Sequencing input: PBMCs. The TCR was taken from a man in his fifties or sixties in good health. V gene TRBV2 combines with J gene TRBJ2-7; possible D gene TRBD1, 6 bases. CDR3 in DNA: TGTGCCAGCAGCGCTCCGGGGACAACTGGCTACGAGCAGTACTTC. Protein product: CASSAPGTTGYEQYF. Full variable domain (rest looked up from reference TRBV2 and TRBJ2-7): EPEVTQTPSHQVTQMGQEVILRCVPISNHLYFYWYRQILGQKVEFLVSFYNNEISEKSEIFDDQFSVERPDGSNFTLKIRSTKLEDSAMYFCASSAPGTTGYEQYFGPGTRLTVT.